This T cell receptor beta chain was recovered during a study of T cells after yellow fever vaccination. Study-wide findings and caveats: Some clonotypes, a small share, were shared between CD4 and CD8 compartments.

Comment on this clonotype: Antigen specificity is unknown.

As TCR cDNA was made by 5'RACE template switching, a universal primer site and UMIs were added. TCRdb re-analysed the 5' RACE reads in MiXCR, keeping a single row per CDR3 protein. The table lists under 350,000 distinct CDR3 sequences, approximately 4% of them singletons, with around 25% in the top ten. Trimming removed 5 bases from V and 8 bases from J; junction bases left unmatched: 2. This CDR3 region has 11 residues. CDR1 and CDR2 from the germline V gene are MNHEY and SVGAGI. The sequence came from a man in his late teens or twenties who received the YFV17D yellow fever vaccine. The rearrangement links TRBV6-5 to TRBJ1-1, with 7 bases aligning to TRBD1. Sequencing used PBMCs, obtained 5 days after the yellow fever booster vaccination. This CDR3 reads CASSHRGEAFF. CDR3 nucleotides: TGTGCCAGCAGTCACAGGGGAGAAGCTTTCTTT.